One T cell receptor beta chain is described in this entry. These data come from a study of shared clonotypes between healthy human individuals. Data came from immunoSEQ multiplex PCR; TCRdb stores just in-frame clones and leaves some out. Of millions of clones in the sample, 93% are singletons; the top ten hold roughly 0.36%. The CDR3 contains 14 residues. The germline V gene encodes CDR1 SGHRS and CDR2 YFSETQ. Trimming removed 0 bases at V and 6 bases at J, with 10 bases between. The sample taken for sequencing was naive CD4+ T cells from PBMCs. Subset described: CD45RA+ positively selected. This TCR derives from a man between 18 and 29 years old in good health. Some clones in this sample may be carry-over from other donors' samples. The chain has TRBV5-1 and TRBJ2-1; D might be TRBD1 (5 bases). DNA of the CDR3: TGCGCCAGCAGCTTGGGACAGAGAGTCAATGAGCAGTTCTTC. Translating gives CASSLGQRVNEQFF. Drawing the rest from reference TRBV5-1 and TRBJ2-1, the complete variable domain is KAGVTQTPRYLIKTRGQQVTLSCSPISGHRSVSWYQQTPGQGLQFLFEYFSETQRNKGNFPGRFSGRQFSNSRSEMNVSTLELGDSALYLCASSLGQRVNEQFFGPGTRLTVL.